The 12 T cell receptor beta chains below come from one sample, sequenced in a study of T cell responses to AZD1222 COVID-19 vaccine. TCRdb keeps only in-frame clones here, not all; method: immunoSEQ multiplex PCR. The table includes roughly 120,000 clones, around 88% detected once. The sample in question was peripheral blood, obtained 28 days after the second AZD1222 dose. These receptors were obtained from an adult who received the AZD1222 COVID-19 vaccine.

The chain couples TRBV10-3 to TRBJ1-2; 9 bases are a match to TRBD1. The CDR3 totals 14 residues. Per germline, CDR1 ENHRY and CDR2 SYGVKD. J lost 5 bases, V lost 0 bases, and 1 base had no gene match. CDR3 sequence (DNA): TGTGCCATCAGTGAGTCGGGACAGGGATATGGCTACACCTTC. Protein sequence: CAISESGQGYGYTF.

The rearrangement joins TRBV29-1 to TRBJ2-2, with a possible D match to TRBD2 (7 bases). Germline CDR1 is SQVTM and CDR2 is ANQGSEA. Trimming left V 7 bases short and J 4 bases short, with 13 bases between. CDR3 size: 13 residues. The CDR3 DNA follows: TGCAGCGCAGAGGGGGGGAGCACCGGGGAGCTGTTTTTT. It specifies CSAEGGSTGELFF.

The CDR3, as DNA: TGTGCCAGCAGCGGCAAGACAGGGAGCAATCAGCCCCAGCATTTT. Translated: CASSGKTGSNQPQHF. The chain couples TRBV7-2 to TRBJ1-5; the match to TRBD1 covers 7 bases. CDR1 SGHTA and CDR2 FQGNSA come from the germline V gene. Trimming cost V 5 bases and J 1 base; bases outside gene matches: 5. There are 15 residues in the CDR3.

V gene TRBV6-2 or TRBV6-3 combines with J gene TRBJ2-7; possibly TRBD1 or TRBD2 for D (5 bases each). The V gene lost 5 bases and the J gene lost 3 bases, with 17 bases spanning the gap. Germline V gene sequence: CDR1 MNHEY, CDR2 SVGEGT. The CDR3 extends over 15 amino acids. The CDR3 DNA sequence: TGTGCCAGCAGTATTGGGGCCCCCGGGGTCTACGAGCAGTACTTC. Its translation is CASSIGAPGVYEQYF.

The rearrangement joins TRBV6-5 to TRBJ1-2, with a possible D match to TRBD1 (5 bases). Germline V gene sequence: CDR1 MNHEY, CDR2 SVGAGI. The CDR3 has 16 residues. Trimming stripped 0 bases from V and 2 bases from J, with 13 bases between. The CDR3 coding sequence is TGTGCCAGCAGTTACTCGACGGCAGGGAGCAACTATGGCTACACCTTC. Encoded protein: CASSYSTAGSNYGYTF.

This chain joins TRBV7-9 and TRBJ1-3, with D tentatively TRBD1 (5 bases). In germline, CDR1 is SEHNR, CDR2 FQNEAQ (reference sequence). V dropped 1 base and J dropped 8 bases, with 9 bases sitting between them. The CDR3 sequence is 13 residues long. DNA for the CDR3: TGTGCCAGCAGCTTAGTTCGGGGGGACACCATATATTTT. Its translation: CASSLVRGDTIYF.

The chain carries TRBV3-1 (or the pseudogene TRBV3-2) and TRBJ2-1; 12 nucleotides line up with TRBD2. After removal of 4 bases from V and 4 bases from J, the junction contained 26 bases not matched to a gene. This CDR3 is 23 amino acids long. The germline CDR1 and CDR2 sequences are LGHDT and YNNKEL (reference sequence). The CDR3 is CASSLTSGGFDQIKSSEYNEQFF. In DNA, the CDR3 is TGTGCCAGCAGCCTCACTAGCGGGGGGTTTGATCAGATAAAGTCGTCTGAATACAATGAGCAGTTCTTC.

This chain joins TRBV28 and TRBJ2-3; D may match TRBD1 or TRBD2 (5 bases each). The V end lost 1 base, the J end lost 0 bases, and 11 bases lay between the germline ends. Germline loops: CDR1 MDHEN, CDR2 SYDVKM. The CDR3 runs 16 residues. CDR3 in DNA: TGTGCCAGCAGTTTATTTAACGGGGCCAGCACAGATACGCAGTATTTT. This translates into CASSLFNGASTDTQYF.

V gene TRBV28 combines with J gene TRBJ2-7, with 7 nucleotides matching TRBD1. The CDR3 loop spans 13 amino acids. Trimming at V came to 4 bases and at J to 6 bases, leaving 6 bases not matched to a gene. Germline lookup yields CDR1 MDHEN and CDR2 SYDVKM. The CDR3 is CASSSPGGREQYF. CDR3 nucleotide sequence: TGTGCCAGCAGTTCCCCAGGGGGTCGCGAGCAGTACTTC.

The rearrangement joins TRBV6-2 or TRBV6-3 to TRBJ1-1; D unresolved. Germline CDR1 and CDR2: MNHEY and SVGEGT. With 3 bases removed from V and 1 base from J, the gap between germline ends came to 12 bases. This CDR3 is built from 15 residues. The CDR3 nucleotides read TGTGCCAGCAGTTATGATGGGGTAAGGAACACTGAAGCTTTCTTT. Protein sequence: CASSYDGVRNTEAFF.

The V call is TRBV5-8, the J call TRBJ1-5, with 8 bases fitting TRBD1. Germline-derived CDR1 and CDR2 are SGHTS and YDEGEE. CDR3 length equals 14 residues. J lost 4 bases, V lost 2 bases, and 2 bases had no gene match. The CDR3 DNA reads TGTGCCAGCAGCTTTAGGACAGGGAATCAGCCCCAGCATTTT. The encoded protein is CASSFRTGNQPQHF.

The chain recombines TRBV6-5 with TRBJ2-1; D unresolved. CDR1 is MNHEY and CDR2 is SVGAGI in the germline V gene. V was trimmed by 4 bases and J by 2 bases, leaving 15 bases between them. The CDR3 length is 16 residues. CDR3 amino acids: CASSWSGPQAYNEQFF. The CDR3 DNA is TGTGCCAGCAGTTGGTCCGGCCCCCAGGCCTACAATGAGCAGTTCTTC.